This entry is about one T cell receptor beta chain. Its antigen is undetermined. The junction departs from germline at one end; a sequencing error may be responsible. This sample was included in a study of Ad26.COV2.S vaccination and SARS-CoV-2 variants. Findings and limits, study-wide: Compared with placebo recipients, vaccine recipients had higher spike-specific TCR breadth.

The protocol was immunoSEQ multiplex PCR, while the TCRdb copy is restricted to in-frame clones and leaves out a portion. This repertoire shows some 640,000 clones, 80% to 90% found once; its top ten account for around 1.5%. This CDR3 region has 15 residues. Germline lookup yields CDR1 SNHLY and CDR2 FYNNEI. Noted treatment: around 19 received Ad26.COV2.S at low or high dose, single or two shots; five or six received placebo; per-sample allocation not given. The samples were gathered on day 63 after the first injection of vaccine or placebo. This chain connects TRBV2 to TRBJ2-7; D remains ambiguous. Sequencing used peripheral blood, obtained in a trial of Ad26.COV2.S vaccine versus placebo. The receptor was derived from a person aged 18-65 years who received the Ad26.COV2.S COVID-19 vaccine or a placebo. The CDR3 coding sequence is TGTGCCAGCAGCGAAGAAGCTTACCCGACCAACGAGCAGTACTTC. Its protein product is CASSEEAYPTNEQYF.